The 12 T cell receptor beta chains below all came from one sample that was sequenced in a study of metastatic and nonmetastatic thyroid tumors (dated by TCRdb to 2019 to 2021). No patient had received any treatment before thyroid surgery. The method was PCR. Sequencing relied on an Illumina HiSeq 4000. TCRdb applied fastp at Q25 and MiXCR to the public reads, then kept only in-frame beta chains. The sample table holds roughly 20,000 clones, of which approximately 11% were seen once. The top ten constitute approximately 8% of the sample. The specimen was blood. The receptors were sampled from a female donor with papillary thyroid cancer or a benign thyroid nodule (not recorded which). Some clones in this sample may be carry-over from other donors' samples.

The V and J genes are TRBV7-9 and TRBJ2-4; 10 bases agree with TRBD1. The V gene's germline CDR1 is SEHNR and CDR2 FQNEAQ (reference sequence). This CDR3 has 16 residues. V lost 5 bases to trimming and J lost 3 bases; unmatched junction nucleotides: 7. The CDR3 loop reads CASSPRDRGVKNIQYF. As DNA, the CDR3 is TGTGCCAGCAGCCCCCGGGACAGGGGAGTCAAAAACATTCAGTACTTC.

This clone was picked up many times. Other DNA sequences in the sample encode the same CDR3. The CDR3 loop is CASSPRAALEGYGYTF. For the CDR3, the DNA is TGTGCCAGCTCACCAAGGGCAGCCTTAGAGGGCTATGGCTACACCTTC. The gene calls are TRBV18 and TRBJ1-2; no clear D. Trimming removed 2 bases at V and 4 bases at J, with 17 bases between. Per the germline V gene, CDR1 is KGHSH and CDR2 is LQKENI. The CDR3 consists of 16 residues.

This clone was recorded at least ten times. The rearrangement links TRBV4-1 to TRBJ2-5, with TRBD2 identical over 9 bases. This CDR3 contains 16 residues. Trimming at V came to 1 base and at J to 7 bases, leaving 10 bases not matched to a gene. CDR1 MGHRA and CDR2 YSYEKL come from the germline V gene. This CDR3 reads CASSQATLAGPRTQYF. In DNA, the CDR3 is TGCGCCAGCAGCCAAGCGACACTAGCGGGCCCCCGGACCCAGTACTTC.

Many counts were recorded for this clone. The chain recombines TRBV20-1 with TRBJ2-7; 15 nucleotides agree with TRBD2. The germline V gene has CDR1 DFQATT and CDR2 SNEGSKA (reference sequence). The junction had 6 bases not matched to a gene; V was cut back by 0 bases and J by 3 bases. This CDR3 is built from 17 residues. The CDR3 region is CSARDRGLAGGRYEQYF. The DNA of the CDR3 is TGCAGTGCTAGAGATCGGGGACTAGCGGGAGGACGCTACGAGCAGTACTTC.

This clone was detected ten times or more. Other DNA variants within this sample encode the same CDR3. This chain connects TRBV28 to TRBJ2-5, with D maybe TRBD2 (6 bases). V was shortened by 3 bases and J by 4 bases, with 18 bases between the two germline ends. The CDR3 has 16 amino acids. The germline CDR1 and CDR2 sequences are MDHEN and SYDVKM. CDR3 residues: CASSFRSGGRLETQYF. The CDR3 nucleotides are TGTGCCAGCAGTTTTCGGAGCGGAGGGAGGCTAGAGACCCAGTACTTC.

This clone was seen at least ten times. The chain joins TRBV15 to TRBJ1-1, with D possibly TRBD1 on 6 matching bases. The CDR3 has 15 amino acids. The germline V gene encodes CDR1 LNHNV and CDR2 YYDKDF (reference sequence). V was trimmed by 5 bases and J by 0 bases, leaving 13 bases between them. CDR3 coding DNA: TGTGCCACCAGCGAGTACACAGGGATGAACACTGAAGCTTTCTTT. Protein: CATSEYTGMNTEAFF.

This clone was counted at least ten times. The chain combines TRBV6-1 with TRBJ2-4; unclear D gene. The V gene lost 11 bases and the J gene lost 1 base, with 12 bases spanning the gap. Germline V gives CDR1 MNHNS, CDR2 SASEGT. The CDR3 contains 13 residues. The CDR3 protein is CARWPDAKNIQYF. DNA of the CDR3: TGTGCCCGATGGCCGGATGCCAAAAACATTCAGTACTTC.

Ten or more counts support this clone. The DNA of the CDR3 is TGTGCCAGCAGCCCGTTGGGGCGGGGTAGCACAGATACGCAGTATTTT. It encodes CASSPLGRGSTDTQYF. This chain connects TRBV9 to TRBJ2-3, with D possibly matching TRBD2 (6 bases). In germline, CDR1 is SGDLS, CDR2 YYNGEE. The CDR3 consists of 16 residues. V was trimmed by 4 bases and J by 0 bases, leaving 15 bases between them.

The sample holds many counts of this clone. In nucleotides, the CDR3 is TGTGCCACCAAGGGAGGACAGGGAGGTCAGCCCCAGCATTTT. The encoded protein is CATKGGQGGQPQHF. This sequence joins TRBV19 and TRBJ1-5; 8 bases fit TRBD1. V gave up 10 bases and J gave up 6 bases; unmatched junction bases: 11. The CDR3 is made up of 14 amino acids. Germline V gene lookup returns CDR1 LNHDA and CDR2 SQIVND (reference sequence).

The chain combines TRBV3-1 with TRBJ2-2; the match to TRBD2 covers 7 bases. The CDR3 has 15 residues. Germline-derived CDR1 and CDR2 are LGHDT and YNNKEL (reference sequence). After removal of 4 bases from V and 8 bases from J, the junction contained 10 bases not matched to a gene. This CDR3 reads CASSPIAGVTGELFF. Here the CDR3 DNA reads TGTGCCAGCAGCCCTATCGCGGGAGTAACAGGGGAGCTGTTTTTT.

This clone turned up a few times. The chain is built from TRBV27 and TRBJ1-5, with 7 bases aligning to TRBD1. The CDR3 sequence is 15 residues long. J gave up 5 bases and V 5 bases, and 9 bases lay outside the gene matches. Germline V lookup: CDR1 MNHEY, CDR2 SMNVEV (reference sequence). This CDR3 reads CASSLRLTGDQPQHF. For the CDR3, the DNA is TGTGCCAGCAGTCTTCGTCTTACAGGGGATCAGCCCCAGCATTTT.

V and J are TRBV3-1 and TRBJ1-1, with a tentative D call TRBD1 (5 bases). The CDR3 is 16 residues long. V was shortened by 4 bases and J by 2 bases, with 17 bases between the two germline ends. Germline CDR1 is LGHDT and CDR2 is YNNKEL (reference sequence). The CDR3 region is CASSRQGILGNTEAFF. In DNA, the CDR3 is TGTGCCAGCAGCCGTCAGGGCATATTAGGTAACACTGAAGCTTTCTTT.